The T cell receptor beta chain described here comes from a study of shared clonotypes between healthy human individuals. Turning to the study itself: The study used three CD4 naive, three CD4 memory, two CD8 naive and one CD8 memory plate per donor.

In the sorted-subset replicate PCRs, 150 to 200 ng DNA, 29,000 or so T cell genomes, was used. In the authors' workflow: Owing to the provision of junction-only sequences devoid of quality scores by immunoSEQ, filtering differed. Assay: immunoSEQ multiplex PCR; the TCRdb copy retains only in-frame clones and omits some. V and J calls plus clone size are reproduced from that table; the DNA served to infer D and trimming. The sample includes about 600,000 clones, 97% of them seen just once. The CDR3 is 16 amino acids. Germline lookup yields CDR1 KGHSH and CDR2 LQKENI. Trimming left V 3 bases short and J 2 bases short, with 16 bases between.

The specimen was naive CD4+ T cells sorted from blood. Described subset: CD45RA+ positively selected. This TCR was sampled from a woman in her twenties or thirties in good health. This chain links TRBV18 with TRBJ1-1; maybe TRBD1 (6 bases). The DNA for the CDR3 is TGTGCCAGCTCACCCTTGTCCCGGGACACAAACACTGAAGCTTTCTTT. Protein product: CASSPLSRDTNTEAFF.